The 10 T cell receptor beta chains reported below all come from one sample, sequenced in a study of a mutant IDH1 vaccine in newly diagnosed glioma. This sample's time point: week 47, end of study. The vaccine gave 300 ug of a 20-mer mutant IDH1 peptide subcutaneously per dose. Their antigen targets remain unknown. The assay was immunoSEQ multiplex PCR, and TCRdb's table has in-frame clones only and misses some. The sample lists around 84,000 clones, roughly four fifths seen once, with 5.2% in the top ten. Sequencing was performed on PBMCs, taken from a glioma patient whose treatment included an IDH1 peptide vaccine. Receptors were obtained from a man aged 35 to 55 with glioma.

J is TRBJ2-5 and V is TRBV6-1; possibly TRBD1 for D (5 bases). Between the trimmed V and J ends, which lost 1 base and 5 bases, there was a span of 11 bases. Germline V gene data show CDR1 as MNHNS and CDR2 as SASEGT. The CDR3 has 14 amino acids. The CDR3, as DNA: TGTGCCAGCAGTGAAGGGTCAGGGTTGGAGACCCAGTACTTC. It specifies CASSEGSGLETQYF.

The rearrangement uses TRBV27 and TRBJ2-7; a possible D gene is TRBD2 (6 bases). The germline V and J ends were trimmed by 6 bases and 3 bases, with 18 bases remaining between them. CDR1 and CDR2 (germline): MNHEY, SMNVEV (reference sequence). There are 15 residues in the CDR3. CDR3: CASRKPSGTGYEQYF. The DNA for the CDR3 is TGTGCCAGCAGAAAGCCCTCCGGGACTGGCTACGAGCAGTACTTC.

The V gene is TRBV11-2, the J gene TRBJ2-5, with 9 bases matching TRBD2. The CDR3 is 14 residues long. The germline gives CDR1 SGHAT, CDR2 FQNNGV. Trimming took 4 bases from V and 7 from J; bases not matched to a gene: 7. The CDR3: CASSSPQRGATQYF. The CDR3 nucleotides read TGTGCCAGCAGCTCCCCTCAGCGGGGGGCGACCCAGTACTTC.

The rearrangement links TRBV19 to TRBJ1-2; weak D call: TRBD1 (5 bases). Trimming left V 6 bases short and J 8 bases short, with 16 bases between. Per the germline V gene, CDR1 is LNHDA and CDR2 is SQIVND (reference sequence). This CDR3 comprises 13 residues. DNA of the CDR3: TGTGCCAGTAGGACTCCAGGGCTCTTAGGCTACACCTTC. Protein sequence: CASRTPGLLGYTF.

CDR3 in amino acids: CATSRAGGAKDEQFF. In DNA, the CDR3 is TGTGCCACCAGCAGAGCCGGGGGGGCTAAGGATGAGCAGTTCTTC. The V gene is TRBV15, the J gene TRBJ2-1, with TRBD2 matching over 8 bases. CDR1 LNHNV and CDR2 YYDKDF come from the germline V gene (reference sequence). The CDR3 length is 15 residues. V trimming: 1 base; J trimming: 8 bases; junction bases outside the gene matches: 7.

DNA of the CDR3: TGTGCCAGCAGTTACTCCGACACTGAAGCTTTCTTT. This codes for CASSYSDTEAFF. The gene calls are TRBV6-5 and TRBJ1-1; no reliable D call. The CDR3 runs 12 residues. V was shortened by 0 bases and J by 3 bases, with 2 bases between the two germline ends. CDR1 is MNHEY and CDR2 is SVGAGI in the germline V gene.

The CDR3 loop is CSVRTGGTGANVLTF. In nucleotides, the CDR3 is TGCAGCGTCCGTACAGGGGGAACTGGGGCCAACGTCCTGACTTTC. This rearrangement joins TRBV29-1 to TRBJ2-6; 8 positions match TRBD1. Germline trimming cut 6 bases from V and 2 bases from J; bases unmatched to any gene: 6. Germline CDR1 SQVTM, CDR2 ANQGSEA. The CDR3 loop spans 15 amino acids. Combining the CDR3 with reference TRBV29-1 and TRBJ2-6 gives the whole variable domain SAVISQKPSRDICQRGTSLTIQCQVDSQVTMMFWYRQQPGQSLTLIATANQGSEATYESGFVIDKFPISRPNLTFSTLTVSNMSPEDSSIYLCSVRTGGTGANVLTFGAGSRLTVL.

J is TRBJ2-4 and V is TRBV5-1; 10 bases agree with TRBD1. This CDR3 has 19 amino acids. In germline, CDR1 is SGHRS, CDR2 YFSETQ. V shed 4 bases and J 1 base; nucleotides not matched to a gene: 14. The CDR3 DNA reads TGCGCCAGCAGCCGGGGAAGCCTGACAGGGGGCATTGCCAAAAACATTCAGTACTTC. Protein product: CASSRGSLTGGIAKNIQYF.

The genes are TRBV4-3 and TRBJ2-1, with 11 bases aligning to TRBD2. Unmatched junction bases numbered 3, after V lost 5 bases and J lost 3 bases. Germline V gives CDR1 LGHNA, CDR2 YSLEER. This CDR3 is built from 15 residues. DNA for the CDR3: TGCGCCAGCAGCTCACTAGCGGGGGACTACAATGAGCAGTTCTTC. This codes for CASSSLAGDYNEQFF.

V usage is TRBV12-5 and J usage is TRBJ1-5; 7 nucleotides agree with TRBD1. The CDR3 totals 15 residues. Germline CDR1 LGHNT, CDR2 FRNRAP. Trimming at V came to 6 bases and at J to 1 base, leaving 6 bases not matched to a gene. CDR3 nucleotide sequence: TGTGCTAGTGGCCCCGGGACAGCGAGCAATCAGCCCCAGCATTTT. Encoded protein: CASGPGTASNQPQHF.